The 8 T cell receptor beta chains below come from one sample, sequenced in a study of blood T cells in healthy people across ages. Using a J-beta primer mix together with a sample-barcoded 5' primer, a second PCR was run for 7 to 11 cycles. TCRdb independently ran MiXCR on the 5' RACE reads; one entry per CDR3 protein. Counted here are 1.5 million to 2 million distinct CDR3 sequences, about 28% occurring once; the ten biggest clones make up about 8%. Sequencing used blood. These receptor sequences come from a woman aged 25 to 45 in good health.

There are a few counts of this clonotype. The chain links TRBV7-9 to TRBJ1-2; tentatively, D is TRBD1 (5 bases). Trimming removed 6 bases from V and 4 bases from J, with 12 bases in between. Germline V gives CDR1 SEHNR, CDR2 FQNEAQ (reference sequence). The CDR3 has 13 amino acids. Here the CDR3 reads CASRRGGLYGYTF. The CDR3 coding sequence is TGTGCCAGCAGGCGGGGCGGGCTCTATGGCTACACCTTC.

The rearrangement joins TRBV15 to TRBJ2-7, with D perhaps given as TRBD1 or TRBD2 (8 bases each). The V end was cut by 5 bases, the J end by 0 bases, with 20 bases between. This CDR3 spans 17 amino acids. In germline, CDR1 is LNHNV, CDR2 YYDKDF (reference sequence). CDR3 coding DNA: TGTGCCACCAGCCACAGCGGGGGACAGGCCCTCTCCTACGAGCAGTACTTC. It specifies CATSHSGGQALSYEQYF.

This clonotype has a handful of counts. V and J are TRBV5-1 and TRBJ2-7; TRBD1 might be the D (5 bases). There are 13 residues in the CDR3. V was trimmed by 2 bases and J by 5 bases, leaving 11 bases between them. The germline V gene encodes CDR1 SGHRS and CDR2 YFSETQ. The CDR3 spells CASSFRQGNEQYF. The CDR3 bases are TGCGCCAGCAGCTTCAGGCAGGGTAACGAGCAGTACTTC.

The chain carries TRBV20-1 and TRBJ2-3; 14 bases are shared with TRBD2. The CDR3 runs 17 residues. Trimming cost V 6 bases and J 3 bases; bases outside gene matches: 11. The germline V gene has CDR1 DFQATT and CDR2 SNEGSKA (reference sequence). DNA for the CDR3: TGCAGTGCCAGACTAGCGGGGGGGCCCTTCCGAACAGATACGCAGTATTTT. Encoded protein: CSARLAGGPFRTDTQYF.

The sample holds one count of this clonotype. V and J are TRBV13 and TRBJ2-1, with TRBD1 matching 11 bases. The CDR3 is 15 amino acids. From germline, CDR1 is PRHDT and CDR2 FYEKMQ (reference sequence). V trimming: 6 bases; J trimming: 8 bases; junction bases outside the gene matches: 9. CDR3 DNA: TGTGCCAGCAGTCGGGCCGGGACAGGGGGACATGAGCAGTTCTTC. It yields the protein CASSRAGTGGHEQFF.

In its sample, this clonotype was seen many times. The chain employs TRBV28 and TRBJ2-7; D possibly corresponds to TRBD2 (5 bases). The CDR3 consists of 14 residues. Trimming stripped 6 bases from V and 1 base from J, with 13 bases between. Germline CDR1 MDHEN, CDR2 SYDVKM. The CDR3, as DNA: TGTGCCAGCAGGACCAACACTAGATCCTACGAGCAGTACTTC. Its protein product is CASRTNTRSYEQYF.

Points on this clonotype: At one boundary the junction diverges from the germline segment, which might be a read error. The chain couples TRBV7-9 to TRBJ2-1; TRBD2 matches at 7 bases. Germline V lookup: CDR1 SEHNR, CDR2 FQNEAQ (reference sequence). CDR3 size: 16 residues. CDR3 loop: CASSLAPSGTYNERFF. The CDR3, as DNA: TGTGCCAGCAGCTTAGCCCCTAGCGGAACCTACAATGAGCGGTTCTTC.

This clonotype showed up many times. The chain links TRBV7-6 to TRBJ2-7; 10 bases align to TRBD1. V trimming: 0 bases; J trimming: 5 bases; junction bases outside the gene matches: 1. Looked up from germline, CDR1 is SGHVS and CDR2 is FNYEAQ. The CDR3 runs to 14 residues. The CDR3 DNA follows: TGTGCCAGCAGCTTAGCGGGGACAGGGGACGAGCAGTACTTC. Its translation is CASSLAGTGDEQYF.